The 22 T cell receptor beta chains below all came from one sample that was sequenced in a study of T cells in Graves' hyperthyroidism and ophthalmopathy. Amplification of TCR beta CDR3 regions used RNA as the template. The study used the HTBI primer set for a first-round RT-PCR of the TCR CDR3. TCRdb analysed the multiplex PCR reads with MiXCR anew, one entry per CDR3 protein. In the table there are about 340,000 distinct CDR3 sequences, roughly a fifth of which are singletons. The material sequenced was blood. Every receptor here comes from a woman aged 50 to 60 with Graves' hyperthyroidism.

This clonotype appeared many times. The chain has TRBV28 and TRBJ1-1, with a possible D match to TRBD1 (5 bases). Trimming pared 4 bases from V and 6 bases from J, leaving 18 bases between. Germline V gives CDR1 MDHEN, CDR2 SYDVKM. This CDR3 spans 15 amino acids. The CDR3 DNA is TGTGCCAGCAGTTACATATCAGGGAGGGTCGCTGAAGCTTTCTTT. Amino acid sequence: CASSYISGRVAEAFF.

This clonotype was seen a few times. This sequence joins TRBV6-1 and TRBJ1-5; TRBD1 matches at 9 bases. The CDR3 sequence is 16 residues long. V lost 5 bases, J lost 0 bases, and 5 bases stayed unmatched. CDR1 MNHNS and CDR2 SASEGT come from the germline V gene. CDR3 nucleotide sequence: TGTGCCAGCAGTCCCCGGGACAGGGTTAGCAATCAGCCCCAGCATTTT. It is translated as CASSPRDRVSNQPQHF.

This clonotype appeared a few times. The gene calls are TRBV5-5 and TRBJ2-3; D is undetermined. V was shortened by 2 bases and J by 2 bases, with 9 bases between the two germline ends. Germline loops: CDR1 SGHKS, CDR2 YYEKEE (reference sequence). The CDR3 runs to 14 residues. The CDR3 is CASSFGLLTDTQYF. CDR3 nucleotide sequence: TGTGCCAGCAGCTTCGGTCTTCTCACAGATACGCAGTATTTT. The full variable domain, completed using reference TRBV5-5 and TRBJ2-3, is DAGVTQSPTHLIKTRGQQVTLRCSPISGHKSVSWYQQVLGQGPQFIFQYYEKEERGRGNFPDRFSARQFPNYSSELNVNALLLGDSALYLCASSFGLLTDTQYFGPGTRLTVL.

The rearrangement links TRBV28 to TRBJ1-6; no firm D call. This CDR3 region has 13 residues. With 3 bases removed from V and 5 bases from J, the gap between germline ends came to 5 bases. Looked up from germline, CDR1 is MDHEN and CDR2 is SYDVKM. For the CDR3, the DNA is TGTGCCAGCAGTTTGGTGAATAATTCACCCCTCCACTTT. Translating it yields CASSLVNNSPLHF.

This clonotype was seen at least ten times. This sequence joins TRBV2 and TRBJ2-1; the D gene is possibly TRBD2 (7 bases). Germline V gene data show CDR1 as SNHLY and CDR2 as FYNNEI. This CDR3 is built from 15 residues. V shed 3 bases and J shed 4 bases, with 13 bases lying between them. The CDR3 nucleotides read TGTGCCAGCAGTGAGGAGGGGGGGGGGTACAATGAGCAGTTCTTC. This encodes CASSEEGGGYNEQFF.

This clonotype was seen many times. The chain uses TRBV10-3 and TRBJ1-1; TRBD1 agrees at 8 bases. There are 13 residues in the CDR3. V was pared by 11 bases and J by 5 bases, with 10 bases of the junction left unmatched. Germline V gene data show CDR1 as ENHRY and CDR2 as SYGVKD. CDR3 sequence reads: CAALDRVRTEAFF. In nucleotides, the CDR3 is TGTGCCGCCCTGGACAGGGTTCGGACTGAAGCTTTCTTT.

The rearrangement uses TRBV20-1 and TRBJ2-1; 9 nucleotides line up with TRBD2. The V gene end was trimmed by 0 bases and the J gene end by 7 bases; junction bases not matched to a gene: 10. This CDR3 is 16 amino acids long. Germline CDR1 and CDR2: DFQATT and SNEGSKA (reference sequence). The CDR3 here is CSARERGGAGWNEQFF. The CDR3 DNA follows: TGCAGTGCTAGAGAGCGGGGGGGCGCTGGATGGAATGAGCAGTTCTTC.

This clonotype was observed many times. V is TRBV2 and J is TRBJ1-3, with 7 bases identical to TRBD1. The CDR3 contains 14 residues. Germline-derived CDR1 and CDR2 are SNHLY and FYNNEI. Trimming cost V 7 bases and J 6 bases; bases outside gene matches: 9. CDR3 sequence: CASTADRAPNTIYF. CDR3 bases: TGTGCCAGCACTGCCGACAGGGCTCCAAACACCATATATTTT.

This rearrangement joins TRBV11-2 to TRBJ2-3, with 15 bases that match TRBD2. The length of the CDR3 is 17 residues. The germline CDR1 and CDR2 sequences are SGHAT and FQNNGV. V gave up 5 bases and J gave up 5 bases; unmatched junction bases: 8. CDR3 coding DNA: TGTGCCAGCAGCCCTCGGGGACTAGCGGGGGGCAAAGATACGCAGTATTTT. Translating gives CASSPRGLAGGKDTQYF. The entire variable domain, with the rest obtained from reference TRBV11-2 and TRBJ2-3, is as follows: EAGVAQSPRYKIIEKRQSVAFWCNPISGHATLYWYQQILGQGPKLLIQFQNNGVVDDSQLPKDRFSAERLKGVDSTLKIQPAKLEDSAVYLCASSPRGLAGGKDTQYFGPGTRLTVL.

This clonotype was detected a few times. CDR3 in amino acids: CASSLSGTGNEKLFF. The CDR3 DNA is TGTGCCAGCAGTTTATCGGGGACAGGCAATGAAAAACTGTTTTTT. This chain uses TRBV27 with TRBJ1-4, with 8 bases matching TRBD1. Germline CDR1 MNHEY, CDR2 SMNVEV (reference sequence). The trim removed 0 bases at V and 5 bases at J, leaving 2 bases unmatched. This CDR3 comprises 15 residues.

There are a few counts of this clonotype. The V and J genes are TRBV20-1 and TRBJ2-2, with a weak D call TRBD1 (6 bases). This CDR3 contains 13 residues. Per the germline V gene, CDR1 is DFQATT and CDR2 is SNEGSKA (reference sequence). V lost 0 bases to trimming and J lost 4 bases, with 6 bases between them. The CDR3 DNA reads TGCAGTGCTAGAGAGGGGGCCACCGGGGAGCTGTTTTTT. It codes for CSAREGATGELFF.

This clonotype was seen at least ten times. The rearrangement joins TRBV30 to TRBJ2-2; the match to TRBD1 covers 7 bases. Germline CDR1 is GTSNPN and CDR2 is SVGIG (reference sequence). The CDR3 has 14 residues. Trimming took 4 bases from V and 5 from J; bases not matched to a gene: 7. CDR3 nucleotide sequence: TGTGCCTGGACGAAACGACAGGGTACCGGGGAGCTGTTTTTT. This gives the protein CAWTKRQGTGELFF.

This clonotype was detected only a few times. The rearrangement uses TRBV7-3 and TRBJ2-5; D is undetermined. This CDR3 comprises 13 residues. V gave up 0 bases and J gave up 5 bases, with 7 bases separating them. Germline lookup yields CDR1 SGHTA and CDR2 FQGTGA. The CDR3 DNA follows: TGTGCCAGCAGCTTAACGCCTCGGGAGACCCAGTACTTC. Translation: CASSLTPRETQYF.

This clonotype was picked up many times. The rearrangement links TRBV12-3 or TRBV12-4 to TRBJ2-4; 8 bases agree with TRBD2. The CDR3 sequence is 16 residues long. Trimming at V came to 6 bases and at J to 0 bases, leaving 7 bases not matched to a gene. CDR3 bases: TGTGCCAGCAGCACCTTAGCGGGGTTAGCCAAAAACATTCAGTACTTC. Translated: CASSTLAGLAKNIQYF.

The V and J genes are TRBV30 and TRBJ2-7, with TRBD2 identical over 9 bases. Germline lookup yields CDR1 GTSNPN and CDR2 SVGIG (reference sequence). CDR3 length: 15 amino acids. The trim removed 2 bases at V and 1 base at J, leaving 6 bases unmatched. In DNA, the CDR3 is TGTGCCTGGAGTCCTAGCGGGGTCCGTTCCTACGAGCAGTACTTC. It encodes CAWSPSGVRSYEQYF.

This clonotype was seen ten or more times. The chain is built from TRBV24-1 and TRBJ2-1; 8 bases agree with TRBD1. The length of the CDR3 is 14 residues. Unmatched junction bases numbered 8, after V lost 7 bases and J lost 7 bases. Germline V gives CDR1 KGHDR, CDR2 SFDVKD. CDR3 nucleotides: TGTGCCACCAGAGCCCCGGACAGGGCTAATGAGCAGTTCTTC. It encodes CATRAPDRANEQFF.

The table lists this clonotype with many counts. The CDR3 is CASSLSDQSYEQYF. The DNA of the CDR3 is TGTGCCAGCAGCTTGTCGGACCAATCATACGAGCAGTACTTC. The chain couples TRBV5-8 to TRBJ2-7; no clear D gene. Germline CDR1 and CDR2: SGHTS and YDEGEE. V was trimmed by 1 base and J by 4 bases, leaving 12 bases between them. This CDR3 is built from 14 residues.

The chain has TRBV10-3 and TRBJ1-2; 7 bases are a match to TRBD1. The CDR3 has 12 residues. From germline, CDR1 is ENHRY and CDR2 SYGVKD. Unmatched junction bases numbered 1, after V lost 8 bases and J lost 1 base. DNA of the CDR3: TGTGCCATCGGGACAGATAACTATGGCTACACCTTC. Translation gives CAIGTDNYGYTF.

The CDR3: CASRPGGGEKTQYF. The CDR3 nucleotides are TGTGCCAGCAGACCCGGGGGAGGGGAAAAGACCCAGTACTTC. The chain is built from TRBV11-2 and TRBJ2-5, with TRBD2 identical over 7 bases. V lost 6 bases and J lost 6; bases outside the gene matches: 10. The CDR3 covers 14 residues. Per the germline V gene, CDR1 is SGHAT and CDR2 is FQNNGV.

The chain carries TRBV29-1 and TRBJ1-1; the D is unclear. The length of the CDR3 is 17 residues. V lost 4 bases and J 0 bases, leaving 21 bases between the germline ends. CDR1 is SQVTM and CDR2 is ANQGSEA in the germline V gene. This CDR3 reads CSVAFVGEFGMNTEAFF. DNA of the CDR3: TGCAGCGTTGCTTTTGTCGGGGAATTCGGCATGAACACTGAAGCTTTCTTT. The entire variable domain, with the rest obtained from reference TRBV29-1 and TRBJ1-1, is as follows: SAVISQKPSRDICQRGTSLTIQCQVDSQVTMMFWYRQQPGQSLTLIATANQGSEATYESGFVIDKFPISRPNLTFSTLTVSNMSPEDSSIYLCSVAFVGEFGMNTEAFFGQGTRLTVV.

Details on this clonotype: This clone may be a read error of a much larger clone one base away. Written as DNA, the CDR3 is TGTACCAGCAGTTTATCCGTGACTAGCCCCGAGCAGTACTTC. It yields the protein CTSSLSVTSPEQYF. J is TRBJ2-7 and V is TRBV12-3 or TRBV12-4; 7 bases fit TRBD2. CDR3 length: 14 residues.

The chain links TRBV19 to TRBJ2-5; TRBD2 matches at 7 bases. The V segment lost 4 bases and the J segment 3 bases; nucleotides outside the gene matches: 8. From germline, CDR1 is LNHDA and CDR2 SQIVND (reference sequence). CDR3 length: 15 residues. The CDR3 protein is CASSNLADPKETQYF. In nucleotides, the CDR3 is TGTGCCAGTAGTAACCTAGCGGACCCAAAAGAGACCCAGTACTTC.